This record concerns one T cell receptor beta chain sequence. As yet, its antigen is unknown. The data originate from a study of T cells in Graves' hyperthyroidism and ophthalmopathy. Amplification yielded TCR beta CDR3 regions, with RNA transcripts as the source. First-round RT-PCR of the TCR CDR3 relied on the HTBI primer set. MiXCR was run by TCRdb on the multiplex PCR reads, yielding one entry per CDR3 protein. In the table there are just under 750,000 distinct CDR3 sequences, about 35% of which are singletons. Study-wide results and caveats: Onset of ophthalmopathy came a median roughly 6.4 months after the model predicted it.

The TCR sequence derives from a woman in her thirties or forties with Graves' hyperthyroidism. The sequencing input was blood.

CDR3 residues: CATSGMEETQYF. CDR3 DNA sequence: TGTGCAACTAGCGGGATGGAAGAGACCCAGTACTTC. The rearrangement links TRBV6-1 to TRBJ2-5; 10 nucleotides match TRBD2. The CDR3 has 12 amino acids. Germline-derived CDR1 and CDR2 are MNHNS and SASEGT.